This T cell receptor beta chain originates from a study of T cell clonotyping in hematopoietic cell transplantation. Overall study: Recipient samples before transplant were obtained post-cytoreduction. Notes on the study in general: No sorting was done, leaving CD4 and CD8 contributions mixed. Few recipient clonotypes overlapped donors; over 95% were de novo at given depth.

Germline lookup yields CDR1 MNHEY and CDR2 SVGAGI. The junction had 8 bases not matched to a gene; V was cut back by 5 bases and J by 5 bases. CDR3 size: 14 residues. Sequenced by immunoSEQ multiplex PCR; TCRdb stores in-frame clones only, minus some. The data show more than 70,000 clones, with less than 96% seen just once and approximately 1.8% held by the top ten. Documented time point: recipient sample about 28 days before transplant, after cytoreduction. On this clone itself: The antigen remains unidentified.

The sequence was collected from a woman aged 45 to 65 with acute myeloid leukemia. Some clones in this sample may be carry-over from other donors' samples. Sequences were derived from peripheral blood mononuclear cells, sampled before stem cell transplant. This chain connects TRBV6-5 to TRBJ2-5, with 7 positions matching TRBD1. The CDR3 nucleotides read TGTGCCAGCAGTCAAAACAGGGGCGGGGAGACCCAGTACTTC. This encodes CASSQNRGGETQYF.